This TCR beta chain was recorded in a study of Graves' ophthalmopathy and Graves' hyperthyroidism. Turning to the study itself: Peripheral blood collection took place at initial diagnosis, before any treatment.

For repertoire sequencing, the TCR beta CDR3 regions were amplified from RNA transcripts. An opening RT-PCR round employed HTBI primers and preceded a second-round multiplex PCR. TCRdb itself ran the multiplex PCR reads through MiXCR, one entry per CDR3 protein. The sample yields around 670,000 distinct CDR3 sequences, 40% seen once. Germline CDR1 reads DFQATT; CDR2 reads SNEGSKA (reference sequence). This CDR3 is 14 amino acids long. V lost 6 bases and J lost 1; bases outside the gene matches: 7. Additional autoimmune diseases, uncontrolled infections, pregnancy or lactation disqualified patients. Material for sequencing was peripheral blood. This receptor was obtained from an adult man with Graves' ophthalmopathy. This chain links TRBV20-1 with TRBJ1-2; 8 positions match TRBD1. The CDR3 is CSAVTTGDNYGYTF. In DNA, the CDR3 is TGCAGTGCCGTTACGACAGGGGATAACTATGGCTACACCTTC.